This TCR beta chain was sequenced in a study of blood T cell repertoires in COVID-19. The CDR3 runs to 17 residues. V lost 4 bases to trimming and J lost 4 bases, with 21 bases between them. Germline values: CDR1 SGHRS, CDR2 YFSETQ. Only in-frame clones appear in the TCRdb table, and some are missing; sequencing was by immunoSEQ multiplex PCR. Of under 70,000 clones listed, about 87% are singletons. This sequence originates from a man over 45 with acute or convalescent COVID-19. The chain carries TRBV5-1 and TRBJ2-1; D is perhaps TRBD2 (6 bases). Source material: peripheral blood. The CDR3, as DNA: TGCGCCAGCAGCCGACGATCGGGGCTGACTAGGTACAATGAGCAGTTCTTC. Its protein product is CASSRRSGLTRYNEQFF.